This T cell receptor beta chain is from a study of Ad26.COV2.S vaccination and SARS-CoV-2 variants. Study results and limitations: Placebo recipients trailed vaccine recipients in spike-specific TCR breadth.

Here immunoSEQ multiplex PCR was the method, and the copy in TCRdb shows in-frame clones only, minus some. Of over 90,000 clones in the sample, roughly 80% were seen once. With respect to this clone: Its antigen is as yet unknown.

This CDR3 is 15 amino acids long. Trimming took 8 bases from V and 5 from J, leaving 21 bases between them. Germline values: CDR1 LNHDA, CDR2 SQIVND (reference sequence). The chain combines TRBV19 with TRBJ1-2, with D hard to call. This specimen was peripheral blood, taken after recovery from COVID-19. This sequence originates from a human donor who had recovered from COVID-19. The CDR3 nucleotides are TGTGCCAGTCTAGACGGAAGGGCGGCTGGGTATGGCTACACCTTC. It specifies CASLDGRAAGYGYTF. Combining the CDR3 with reference TRBV19 and TRBJ1-2 gives the whole variable domain DGGITQSPKYLFRKEGQNVTLSCEQNLNHDAMYWYRQDPGQGLRLIYYSQIVNDFQKGDIAEGYSVSREKKESFPLTVTSAQKNPTAFYLCASLDGRAAGYGYTFGSGTRLTVV.